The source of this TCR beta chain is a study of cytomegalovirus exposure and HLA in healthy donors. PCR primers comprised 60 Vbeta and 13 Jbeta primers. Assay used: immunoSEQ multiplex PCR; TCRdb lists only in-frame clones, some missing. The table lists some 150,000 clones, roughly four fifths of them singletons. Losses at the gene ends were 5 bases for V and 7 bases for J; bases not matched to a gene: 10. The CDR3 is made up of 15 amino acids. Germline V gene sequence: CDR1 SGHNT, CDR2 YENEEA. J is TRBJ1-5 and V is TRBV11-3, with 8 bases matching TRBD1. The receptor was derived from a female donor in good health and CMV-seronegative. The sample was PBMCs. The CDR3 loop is CASSRKSRGRQPQHF. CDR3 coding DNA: TGTGCCAGCAGCCGAAAAAGCAGGGGGCGGCAGCCCCAGCATTTT.